These 29 T cell receptor beta chains were all obtained from the same sample, sequenced in a study of shared clonotypes between healthy human individuals. Assay: immunoSEQ multiplex PCR; the TCRdb copy retains only in-frame clones and omits some. The table has approximately 980,000 clones, approximately 80% seen once. What was sequenced was memory CD4+ T cells sorted from blood. The subset is: CD45RA-negative fraction. These receptors were collected from a man younger than 35 in good health.

The J gene is TRBJ2-7, the V gene TRBV10-3; 9 nucleotides align to TRBD1. The CDR3 sequence is 13 residues long. J was trimmed by 3 bases and V by 9 bases; bases with no gene match: 6. Germline V CDR1 and CDR2: ENHRY, SYGVKD. The CDR3 region has the DNA TGTGCCATTTCCGGGACAGGGATCTACGAGCAGTACTTC. Its translation: CAISGTGIYEQYF.

The V gene is TRBV11-3, the J gene TRBJ2-3, with D tentatively TRBD2 (6 bases). The germline V and J ends were trimmed by 5 bases and 4 bases, with 10 bases remaining between them. CDR1 and CDR2 (germline): SGHNT, YENEEA. There are 13 residues in the CDR3. The CDR3 loop is CASSTIAADTQYF. The CDR3, as DNA: TGTGCCAGCAGCACAATAGCGGCAGATACGCAGTATTTT.

The chain joins TRBV4-1 to TRBJ2-7; possible D gene TRBD2, 6 bases. Trimming removed 2 bases from V and 6 bases from J, with 14 bases in between. The CDR3 is made up of 14 amino acids. Germline V gene lookup returns CDR1 MGHRA and CDR2 YSYEKL. In DNA, the CDR3 is TGCGCCAGCAGCCAATTCCAGGGAGGCTCCGAGCAGTACTTC. It translates to CASSQFQGGSEQYF.

The rearrangement uses TRBV11-3 and TRBJ2-1; possibly TRBD2 for D (6 bases). Germline CDR1 and CDR2: SGHNT and YENEEA. The CDR3 extends over 15 amino acids. Deletions cut 1 base from V and 2 bases from J, with 9 bases between. The CDR3: CASSLVAVPYNEQFF. CDR3 coding DNA: TGTGCCAGCAGCTTAGTAGCGGTCCCCTACAATGAGCAGTTCTTC.

V is TRBV7-2 and J is TRBJ1-1; D possibly corresponds to TRBD1 (6 bases). Germline assignment: CDR1 SGHTA and CDR2 FQGNSA. Trimming removed 1 base at V and 11 bases at J, with 14 bases between. CDR3 size: 13 residues. DNA of the CDR3: TGTGCCAGCAGCTTAGATCTAACAGGGTATGCTTTCTTT. This sequence encodes CASSLDLTGYAFF.

The chain links TRBV10-1 to TRBJ2-7; 7 bases match TRBD1. The CDR3 covers 17 residues. CDR1 WNHNN and CDR2 SYGVQD come from the germline V gene (reference sequence). Trimming took 6 bases from V and 2 from J; bases not matched to a gene: 16. The CDR3 here is CASRVTGDARITYEQYF. The CDR3, as DNA: TGCGCCAGCAGAGTTACAGGGGACGCGAGAATAACCTACGAGCAGTACTTC.

This chain connects TRBV6-1 to TRBJ2-7; 9 bases map to TRBD2. V trimming: 3 bases; J trimming: 7 bases; junction bases outside the gene matches: 10. The germline CDR1 and CDR2 sequences are MNHNS and SASEGT. The CDR3 consists of 15 residues. CDR3 nucleotide sequence: TGTGCCAGCAGTGATCCCCTGGCGGGGGGGCAGGAGCAGTACTTC. This translates into CASSDPLAGGQEQYF.

The chain links TRBV5-5 to TRBJ1-6; D is unclear. CDR1 is SGHKS, CDR2 YYEKEE, per germline (reference sequence). Trimming pared 1 base from V and 3 bases from J, leaving 8 bases between. The CDR3 sequence is 15 residues long. CDR3: CASSLSLNYNSPLHF. CDR3 nucleotides: TGTGCCAGCAGCTTGAGTCTTAACTATAATTCACCCCTCCACTTT.

The chain is built from TRBV28 and TRBJ1-3; D is possibly TRBD1 (6 bases). The CDR3 covers 15 residues. Trimming took off 8 bases at V and 0 bases at J, with 14 bases between the two ends. The germline V gene has CDR1 MDHEN and CDR2 SYDVKM. DNA for the CDR3: TGTGCCAGCGTTTGGGACAACCGCTCTGGAAACACCATATATTTT. It yields the protein CASVWDNRSGNTIYF.

V usage is TRBV6-5 and J usage is TRBJ1-1; D remains ambiguous. The CDR3 spans 15 residues. V was pared by 4 bases and J by 4 bases, with 16 bases between. The germline V gene has CDR1 MNHEY and CDR2 SVGAGI. In DNA form, the CDR3 reads TGTGCCAGCAGTTCGTGGTCTGGGGTCCGCACTGAAGCTTTCTTT. Its protein is CASSSWSGVRTEAFF.

V is TRBV9 and J is TRBJ2-3, with unresolved D. Looked up from germline, CDR1 is SGDLS and CDR2 is YYNGEE. The V gene lost 3 bases and the J gene lost 8 bases, with 13 bases spanning the gap. The CDR3 has 13 residues. This CDR3 is CASSGTILGTQYF. DNA of the CDR3: TGTGCCAGCAGCGGGACGATATTAGGTACGCAGTATTTT. The full variable domain, rest sourced from reference TRBV9 and TRBJ2-3, is DSGVTQTPKHLITATGQRVTLRCSPRSGDLSVYWYQQSLDQGLQFLIQYYNGEERAKGNILERFSAQQFPDLHSELNLSSLELGDSALYFCASSGTILGTQYFGPGTRLTVL.

DNA of the CDR3: TGTGCCAGCGCCGCCGGGTCATATACGCAGTATTTT. Its protein product is CASAAGSYTQYF. The chain has TRBV2 and TRBJ2-3; D uncertain. The V end lost 8 bases, the J end lost 7 bases, and 13 bases lay between the germline ends. CDR1 is SNHLY, CDR2 FYNNEI, per germline. The CDR3 extends over 12 amino acids.

The J gene is TRBJ2-1, the V gene TRBV7-2; unclear D gene. The V end lost 6 bases, the J end lost 4 bases, and 7 bases lay between the germline ends. This CDR3 has 12 residues. The germline V gene has CDR1 SGHTA and CDR2 FQGNSA. CDR3 coding DNA: TGTGCCAGCAGTCGTCTATACAATGAGCAGTTCTTC. Its translation is CASSRLYNEQFF.

This sequence joins TRBV28 and TRBJ1-6; D possibly corresponds to TRBD1 (6 bases). The CDR3 is made up of 15 amino acids. Between the trimmed V and J ends, which lost 5 bases and 7 bases, there was a span of 15 bases. Germline V gene lookup returns CDR1 MDHEN and CDR2 SYDVKM. The CDR3 loop reads CASSPPGHINSPLHF. The CDR3 nucleotides are TGTGCCAGCAGTCCTCCGGGACACATAAATTCACCCCTCCACTTT.

This chain joins TRBV2 and TRBJ1-2; 7 bases fit TRBD1. Germline CDR1 SNHLY, CDR2 FYNNEI. V was clipped by 2 bases and J by 4 bases; unmatched bases: 7. CDR3 length: 15 amino acids. CDR3 coding DNA: TGTGCCAGCAGTGAAATGGCAGGGGGAAGCTATGGCTACACCTTC. It yields the protein CASSEMAGGSYGYTF.

This chain uses TRBV28 with TRBJ2-7; 8 nucleotides line up with TRBD2. The ends lost 5 bases at V and 2 bases at J; junction bases unmatched: 5. The CDR3 loop spans 14 amino acids. Germline V gene data show CDR1 as MDHEN and CDR2 as SYDVKM. The CDR3 bases are TGTGCCAGCAGTGCGGGGGGAGGAACCTACGAGCAGTACTTC. It translates to CASSAGGGTYEQYF.

The V call is TRBV6-5, the J call TRBJ2-2; D gene ambiguous. CDR1 is MNHEY and CDR2 is SVGAGI in the germline V gene. The CDR3 sequence is 13 residues long. Trimming removed 6 bases from V and 0 bases from J, with 5 bases in between. The chain's CDR3 is CASRRSNTGELFF. Written as DNA, the CDR3 is TGTGCCAGCAGGCGATCGAACACCGGGGAGCTGTTTTTT.

In its sample, this clone was seen once. V usage is TRBV7-2 and J usage is TRBJ2-7; D possibly corresponds to TRBD2 (6 bases). The CDR3 loop spans 13 amino acids. V lost 5 bases and J 0 bases, leaving 8 bases between the germline ends. The germline V gene has CDR1 SGHTA and CDR2 FQGNSA. CDR3 sequence: CASSREPSYEQYF. CDR3 sequence (DNA): TGTGCCAGCAGCCGGGAGCCCTCCTACGAGCAGTACTTC. The full variable domain, its missing parts supplied by reference TRBV7-2 and TRBJ2-7, is GAGVSQSPSNKVTEKGKDVELRCDPISGHTALYWYRQSLGQGLEFLIYFQGNSAPDKSGLPSDRFSAERTGGSVSTLTIQRTQQEDSAVYLCASSREPSYEQYFGPGTRLTVT.

The V gene is TRBV25-1, the J gene TRBJ2-7; 8 bases are a match to TRBD2. Germline V gene lookup returns CDR1 MGHDK and CDR2 SYGVNS. V lost 7 bases and J lost 6; bases outside the gene matches: 8. The CDR3 extends over 13 amino acids. The CDR3: CASTPPGGGEQYF. Written as DNA, the CDR3 is TGTGCCAGCACCCCCCCGGGGGGGGGCGAGCAGTACTTC.

This clone was observed a single time. This chain joins TRBV9 and TRBJ2-7; D gene uncertain. Deletions cut 0 bases from V and 0 bases from J, with 10 bases between. The CDR3 totals 15 residues. Germline CDR1 reads SGDLS; CDR2 reads YYNGEE. Here the CDR3 reads CASSVEGLSSYEQYF. In nucleotides, the CDR3 is TGTGCCAGCAGCGTAGAGGGCCTGAGCTCCTACGAGCAGTACTTC. Using reference TRBV9 and TRBJ2-7 for the parts outside the CDR3, the full variable domain is DSGVTQTPKHLITATGQRVTLRCSPRSGDLSVYWYQQSLDQGLQFLIQYYNGEERAKGNILERFSAQQFPDLHSELNLSSLELGDSALYFCASSVEGLSSYEQYFGPGTRLTVT.

The rearrangement uses TRBV28 and TRBJ1-5, with a tentative D call TRBD1 (6 bases). The V end was cut by 6 bases, the J end by 6 bases, with 33 bases between. CDR1 MDHEN and CDR2 SYDVKM come from the germline V gene. The CDR3 is made up of 20 amino acids. CDR3 bases: TGTGCCAGCAGGTCAGGGGACACCCGTAGCGAGGACGTCCGACGTCAGCCCCAGCATTTT. As protein: CASRSGDTRSEDVRRQPQHF.

This clone was seen more than once but under ten times. CDR3 sequence: CASSQAAGSSYNSPLHF. As DNA, the CDR3 is TGCGCCAGCAGCCAAGCGGCGGGGAGCTCCTATAATTCACCCCTCCACTTT. J is TRBJ1-6 and V is TRBV4-1, with D unclear. The V and J ends lost 1 base and 0 bases respectively, with 10 bases between them. Per the germline V gene, CDR1 is MGHRA and CDR2 is YSYEKL. The CDR3 length is 17 residues.

The gene calls are TRBV6-1 and TRBJ1-6, with D possibly matching TRBD1 (5 bases). The length of the CDR3 is 13 residues. Germline-derived CDR1 and CDR2 are MNHNS and SASEGT. Trimming removed 0 bases at V and 9 bases at J, with 6 bases between. CDR3 nucleotide sequence: TGTGCCAGCAGTGAAGCGGGGACTTCACCCCTCCACTTT. Its translation is CASSEAGTSPLHF.

This chain joins TRBV27 and TRBJ2-3; 11 nucleotides match TRBD2. V lost 6 bases to trimming and J lost 7 bases; unmatched junction nucleotides: 15. Germline CDR1 and CDR2: MNHEY and SMNVEV (reference sequence). There are 17 residues in the CDR3. The CDR3 coding sequence is TGTGCCAGCAGCTCTTCGTACTCTAGCGGGGGGCTCTATACGCAGTATTTT. Its protein is CASSSSYSSGGLYTQYF.

The rearrangement joins TRBV5-1 to TRBJ2-7; 8 bases align to TRBD2. In germline, CDR1 is SGHRS, CDR2 YFSETQ. The CDR3 runs to 15 residues. Unmatched junction bases numbered 6, after V lost 4 bases and J lost 0 bases. This chain's CDR3 is CASSPREGSSYEQYF. CDR3 nucleotides: TGCGCCAGCAGCCCCCGGGAGGGAAGCTCCTACGAGCAGTACTTC.

A few counts support this clone. The CDR3 protein is CASSETAQYF. The CDR3 bases are TGTGCCAGCAGTGAGACCGCGCAGTATTTT. J is TRBJ2-3 and V is TRBV2; no firm D call. CDR3 length: 10 amino acids. The germline V gene encodes CDR1 SNHLY and CDR2 FYNNEI. With 3 bases removed from V and 10 bases from J, the gap between germline ends came to 5 bases.

The chain joins TRBV19 to TRBJ1-4; D may be TRBD1 (6 bases). In germline, CDR1 is LNHDA, CDR2 SQIVND (reference sequence). Trimming pared 7 bases from V and 7 bases from J, leaving 16 bases between. The CDR3 runs 14 residues. CDR3 loop: CASTSQGEGEKLFF. The CDR3 bases are TGTGCCAGTACCTCACAGGGTGAGGGTGAAAAACTGTTTTTT.

This chain uses TRBV18 with TRBJ1-3; the D is unclear. The germline V and J ends were trimmed by 9 bases and 1 base, with 16 bases remaining between them. Germline V gene data show CDR1 as KGHSH and CDR2 as LQKENI. The CDR3 totals 15 residues. DNA of the CDR3: TGTGCCAGTTCTGCGGTCAGCCAATCTGGAAACACCATATATTTT. Translation: CASSAVSQSGNTIYF.

This sequence joins TRBV11-3 and TRBJ2-5; 8 bases are a match to TRBD2. The CDR3 has 12 amino acids. Trimming at V came to 6 bases and at J to 5 bases, leaving 2 bases not matched to a gene. Germline V gene sequence: CDR1 SGHNT, CDR2 YENEEA. CDR3 amino acids: CASSRGGETQYF. The CDR3 nucleotides read TGTGCCAGCAGTCGCGGGGGGGAGACCCAGTACTTC. Looking up the rest from reference TRBV11-3 and TRBJ2-5 gives the full variable domain: EAGVVQSPRYKIIEKKQPVAFWCNPISGHNTLYWYLQNLGQGPELLIRYENEEAVDDSQLPKDRFSAERLKGVDSTLKIQPAELGDSAVYLCASSRGGETQYFGPGTRLLVL.